Each of the 14 T cell receptor beta chains below was sequenced from the same sample in a study of shared clonotypes between healthy human individuals. Produced via immunoSEQ multiplex PCR; TCRdb's table is partial and in-frame only. This sample carries 500,000 or so clones, around 95% of them seen once, and the ten largest clones take about 0.064%. Sequencing used naive CD4+ T cells sorted from blood. Regarding subset: CD45RA+ positively selected. The source is a woman aged 25 to 39 in good health.

The chain combines TRBV5-1 with TRBJ2-3; D not resolved. This CDR3 contains 16 residues. V lost 0 bases and J 3 bases, leaving 14 bases between the germline ends. Germline lookup yields CDR1 SGHRS and CDR2 YFSETQ. CDR3 protein: CASSLEWRLGTDTQYF. CDR3 coding DNA: TGCGCCAGCAGCTTGGAGTGGCGGTTGGGGACAGATACGCAGTATTTT.

Note on this clone: Other DNA variants within this sample encode the same CDR3. This rearrangement joins TRBV6-5 to TRBJ2-7; D possibly corresponds to TRBD2 (5 bases). The germline V gene has CDR1 MNHEY and CDR2 SVGAGI. V gave up 2 bases and J gave up 4 bases, with 12 bases separating them. The CDR3 length is 14 residues. The CDR3 nucleotides are TGTGCCAGCAGTTACGGCGGGCAAGGGTACGAGCAGTACTTC. It is translated as CASSYGGQGYEQYF.

The rearrangement uses TRBV4-2 and TRBJ2-5; tentatively, D is TRBD2 (5 bases). CDR1 and CDR2 from the germline V gene are LGHNA and YNFKEQ. Trimming removed 0 bases from V and 2 bases from J, with 13 bases in between. The CDR3 extends over 16 amino acids. The CDR3 sequence is CASSQDGSGVQETQYF. The DNA for the CDR3 is TGTGCCAGCAGCCAAGATGGTTCCGGGGTACAAGAGACCCAGTACTTC.

The chain uses TRBV28 and TRBJ2-7, with 8 nucleotides matching TRBD1. Trimming removed 4 bases from V and 2 bases from J; junction bases left unmatched: 7. The CDR3 runs 15 residues. From germline, CDR1 is MDHEN and CDR2 SYDVKM. In DNA, the CDR3 is TGTGCCAGCAGTTACCCGACAGGGGCGCCCTACGAGCAGTACTTC. This gives the protein CASSYPTGAPYEQYF.

The chain carries TRBV7-2 and TRBJ1-1; the match to TRBD1 covers 10 bases. The CDR3 is made up of 14 amino acids. J was trimmed by 4 bases and V by 8 bases; bases with no gene match: 7. Germline values: CDR1 SGHTA, CDR2 FQGNSA. The CDR3 coding sequence is TGTGCCAGCCGACGGGACAGGGGAGGCACTGAAGCTTTCTTT. This codes for CASRRDRGGTEAFF.

CDR3 bases: TGTGCCAGCAGCCCCGGGATAGACGCGAGCTCCTACGAGCAGTACTTC. Translation gives CASSPGIDASSYEQYF. The chain links TRBV9 to TRBJ2-7; the D gene is possibly TRBD2 (5 bases). Germline values: CDR1 SGDLS, CDR2 YYNGEE. This CDR3 spans 16 amino acids. V lost 4 bases and J lost 0, with 17 bases in between.

The gene calls are TRBV5-1 and TRBJ2-7, with 8 bases fitting TRBD1. Germline V CDR1 and CDR2: SGHRS, YFSETQ. Trimming removed 4 bases from V and 3 bases from J; junction bases left unmatched: 6. This CDR3 contains 14 residues. CDR3 sequence: CASSKTQGDYEQYF. DNA of the CDR3: TGCGCCAGCAGCAAAACACAGGGGGACTACGAGCAGTACTTC.

Of note for this clone: One junction end disagrees with the germline gene, perhaps due to a read error. The chain couples TRBV2 to TRBJ2-1, with 12 bases that match TRBD2. Germline V gene data show CDR1 as SNHLY and CDR2 as FYNNEI. The CDR3 loop spans 18 amino acids. CDR3 sequence reads: CASGEGAGLAGLRNEQFF. CDR3 nucleotides: TGTGCCAGCGGTGAGGGAGCCGGACTAGCGGGATTGAGAAATGAGCAGTTCTTC.

The chain employs TRBV7-2 and TRBJ2-7; the D gene is possibly TRBD2 (5 bases). CDR1 SGHTA and CDR2 FQGNSA come from the germline V gene. This CDR3 has 15 residues. The V end was cut by 1 base, the J end by 6 bases, with 16 bases between. The CDR3 loop reads CASSLGARSGSEQYF. CDR3 coding DNA: TGTGCCAGCAGCTTAGGGGCGCGGTCGGGGTCCGAGCAGTACTTC.

About this clone: Other nucleotide sequences from this sample produce the same CDR3. The chain couples TRBV29-1 to TRBJ2-7; possible D gene TRBD1, 6 bases. Germline V lookup: CDR1 SQVTM, CDR2 ANQGSEA. The CDR3 length is 12 residues. Trimming removed 3 bases from V and 2 bases from J, with 8 bases in between. The CDR3 DNA reads TGCAGCGTTGAGGACAGCACCTACGAGCAGTACTTC. This codes for CSVEDSTYEQYF.

This chain links TRBV28 with TRBJ1-4; no firm D call. The CDR3 has 14 residues. V gave up 7 bases and J gave up 3 bases, with 12 bases separating them. Germline CDR1 reads MDHEN; CDR2 reads SYDVKM. CDR3 nucleotide sequence: TGTGCCAGCAATACTGCAGCCTCTAATGAAAAACTGTTTTTT. This sequence encodes CASNTAASNEKLFF.

The J gene is TRBJ2-2, the V gene TRBV27; 10 bases agree with TRBD2. Germline V lookup: CDR1 MNHEY, CDR2 SMNVEV (reference sequence). Losses at the gene ends were 10 bases for V and 2 bases for J; bases not matched to a gene: 4. This CDR3 has 14 amino acids. The CDR3 protein is CATRTSGNTGELFF. Here the CDR3 DNA reads TGTGCCACCCGGACTAGCGGAAACACCGGGGAGCTGTTTTTT.

In this sample, this clone turned up once. CDR3 coding DNA: TGTGCCAGCAGTGGACTAGCTGCTAGCACAGATACGCAGTATTTT. Translated, it gives CASSGLAASTDTQYF. V usage is TRBV2 and J usage is TRBJ2-3; 7 bases agree with TRBD2. Germline V CDR1 and CDR2: SNHLY, FYNNEI. CDR3 length: 15 residues. The V segment lost 4 bases and the J segment 0 bases; nucleotides outside the gene matches: 4.

With regard to this clone: The junction differs from germline at one of its ends, possibly a read error. The chain joins TRBV6-1 to TRBJ2-7; D uncertain. Germline V gene sequence: CDR1 MNHNS, CDR2 SASEGT. The CDR3 is 12 amino acids. CDR3 in DNA: TGTGCCAGCAGGAGCTATCCCGGGCCATCGAGCTTC. Translating it yields CASRSYPGPSSF.